These T cell receptor beta chains were read from a single sample in a study of control samples from healthy donors and cancer patients. Repertoires were generated with immunoSEQ multiplex PCR, while TCRdb's copy carries only in-frame clones and drops some. The sample carries some 150,000 clones, roughly nine tenths recorded once. Sequenced sample: blood. The origin of the receptors is a man younger than 30 in good health. The CDR3 runs from the conserved cysteine through the conserved F or W. A D gene is named only where the DNA matches it firmly. Rows give clone size only sometimes, using once, few, many, or a class for an expanded clone.

>TRBV4-1|.|TRBJ1-2|.
TGCGCCAGCAGCCAAGGAGGGGATGGCTACACCTTC
CASSQGGDGYTF
>TRBV30|.|TRBJ1-4|TRBD1
TGTGCCCACCGGGACAGGGCGGAAAAACTGTTTTTT
CAHRDRAEKLFF
>TRBV4-2|.|TRBJ2-2|TRBD1
TGTGCCAGCAGCCTCTTCGTTGGGACAGGGGGTTTTGTTACCGGGGAGCTGTTTTTT
CASSLFVGTGGFVTGELFF
>TRBV2|.|TRBJ1-1|TRBD1
TGTGCCAGCAGAAGGGACAGAATGAACACTGAAGCTTTCTTT
CASRRDRMNTEAFF
>TRBV19|.|TRBJ2-3|.
TGTGCCAGTAGTATAGACACGATAGATACGCAGTATTTT
CASSIDTIDTQYF
>TRBV4-3|.|TRBJ2-1|.
TGCGCCAGCAGCCAGTTGGGGGCAGAGGGCAATGAGCAGTTCTTC
CASSQLGAEGNEQFF
>TRBV4-1|.|TRBJ2-3|TRBD1
TGCGCCAGCAGCCACCAACAGGGGCTGGGCACAGATACGCAGTATTTT
CASSHQQGLGTDTQYF
>TRBV19|once|TRBJ1-2|.
TGTGCCAGTAGTATACGGGGAGAAAGCGGCTACACCTTC
CASSIRGESGYTF
>TRBV5-5|.|TRBJ2-5|TRBD1
TGTGCCAGCAGCTTTACAGGGGGAGAGACCCAGTACTTC
CASSFTGGETQYF
>TRBV5-1|.|TRBJ2-1|.
TGCGCCAGCAGCTTGGGTGGGGGGCGCCTCAATGAGCAGTTCTTC
CASSLGGGRLNEQFF
>TRBV2|.|TRBJ2-1|.
TGTGCCAGCAAGCTTGACTACTCCTACAATGAGCAGTTCTTC
CASKLDYSYNEQFF
>TRBV4-2|.|TRBJ1-2|.
TGTGCCAGCAGCCAAGAGGGGAGACAGAACTATGGCTACACCTTC
CASSQEGRQNYGYTF
>TRBV7-9|.|TRBJ2-2|.
TGTGCCAGCAGCTTAGGACCTACTAACACCGGGGAGCTGTTTTTT
CASSLGPTNTGELFF
>TRBV2|.|TRBJ2-2|TRBD1
TGTGCCAGCAGTGAAGCCCCAGGGGGCCACGGGGAGCTGTTTTTT
CASSEAPGGHGELFF
>TRBV2|.|TRBJ1-2|TRBD1
TGTGCCAGCAGTGAAGCGCGGACAGGGACGAATGGCTACACCTTC
CASSEARTGTNGYTF